One sample yielded the 29 T cell receptor beta chains listed below, sequenced in a study of shared clonotypes between healthy human individuals. Sequenced by immunoSEQ multiplex PCR; TCRdb stores in-frame clones only, minus some. The sample consists of fewer than 150,000 clones, around 73% of them appearing once. Material for sequencing was memory CD8+ T cells sorted from blood. Subset: CD45RO+ cells pooled with CCR7-negative TemRA cells. Receptors originate from a woman aged 25 to 45 in good health.

This clone was counted at least ten times. This chain joins TRBV7-9 and TRBJ2-5; 7 nucleotides match TRBD1. The CDR3 spans 16 residues. The ends lost 5 bases at V and 1 base at J; junction bases unmatched: 10. Germline CDR1 SEHNR, CDR2 FQNEAQ (reference sequence). CDR3 sequence (DNA): TGTGCCAGCAGCCCGCGGACAGGAGCTTTCCAAGAGACCCAGTACTTC. It yields the protein CASSPRTGAFQETQYF.

This chain links TRBV27 with TRBJ2-3; TRBD2 matches 10 bases. The CDR3 covers 19 residues. Germline-derived CDR1 and CDR2 are MNHEY and SMNVEV (reference sequence). Germline trimming cut 2 bases from V and 0 bases from J; bases unmatched to any gene: 11. The CDR3 reads CASSLVGASGSSSTDTQYF. CDR3 sequence (DNA): TGTGCCAGCAGTTTAGTGGGTGCTAGCGGGAGTTCTAGCACAGATACGCAGTATTTT.

Ten or more counts support this clone. This sample includes further DNA sequences coding for the same CDR3. The CDR3 DNA sequence: TGTGCCAGCAGCGTAGCGTGGGGATCCACTGAAGCTTTCTTT. Translated: CASSVAWGSTEAFF. The genes are TRBV9 and TRBJ1-1, with D uncertain. Germline-derived CDR1 and CDR2 are SGDLS and YYNGEE. V lost 0 bases to trimming and J lost 4 bases, with 10 bases between them. This CDR3 is built from 14 residues. Supplemented by reference TRBV9 and TRBJ1-1, the full variable domain reads DSGVTQTPKHLITATGQRVTLRCSPRSGDLSVYWYQQSLDQGLQFLIQYYNGEERAKGNILERFSAQQFPDLHSELNLSSLELGDSALYFCASSVAWGSTEAFFGQGTRLTVV.

The rearrangement uses TRBV6-1 and TRBJ1-4, with D uncertain. This CDR3 is built from 12 residues. The V end was cut by 3 bases, the J end by 7 bases, with 6 bases between. Per the germline V gene, CDR1 is MNHNS and CDR2 is SASEGT. This CDR3 reads CASSDTGEKLFF. DNA of the CDR3: TGTGCCAGCAGTGATACTGGTGAAAAACTGTTTTTT.

This chain connects TRBV6-4 to TRBJ2-2; 8 nucleotides align to TRBD2. CDR1 MRHNA and CDR2 SNTAGT come from the germline V gene. V shed 4 bases and J 4 bases; nucleotides not matched to a gene: 11. The CDR3 extends over 17 amino acids. CDR3 region: CASSVPSAGGRTGELFF. The CDR3 coding sequence is TGTGCCAGCAGTGTCCCGTCCGCGGGAGGCCGCACCGGGGAGCTGTTTTTT.

The chain links TRBV19 to TRBJ1-5; D is possibly TRBD1 (5 bases). Germline CDR1 reads LNHDA; CDR2 reads SQIVND (reference sequence). This CDR3 has 14 residues. Trimming took off 7 bases at V and 5 bases at J, with 15 bases between the two ends. The CDR3 coding sequence is TGTGCCAGTATTGGACAAGAGGTAGATCAGCCCCAGCATTTT. Amino acids: CASIGQEVDQPQHF. Supplemented by reference TRBV19 and TRBJ1-5, the full variable domain reads DGGITQSPKYLFRKEGQNVTLSCEQNLNHDAMYWYRQDPGQGLRLIYYSQIVNDFQKGDIAEGYSVSREKKESFPLTVTSAQKNPTAFYLCASIGQEVDQPQHFGDGTRLSIL.

V gene TRBV13 combines with J gene TRBJ2-7; 10 positions match TRBD2. Germline V gene data show CDR1 as PRHDT and CDR2 as FYEKMQ (reference sequence). This CDR3 contains 15 residues. The V gene end was trimmed by 4 bases and the J gene end by 2 bases; junction bases not matched to a gene: 5. Here the CDR3 reads CASSSSGRGPYEQYF. The DNA of the CDR3 is TGTGCCAGCAGCTCCAGCGGGAGGGGTCCCTACGAGCAGTACTTC.

The chain uses TRBV10-2 and TRBJ2-7, with D perhaps TRBD1 or TRBD2 (7 bases each). CDR1 is WSHSY and CDR2 is SAAADI in the germline V gene. The CDR3 contains 15 residues. With 4 bases removed from V and 4 bases from J, the gap between germline ends came to 17 bases. The CDR3 DNA reads TGCGCCAGCAGTGCGGGGAGGGGGCTTTTATACGAGCAGTACTTC. Amino acid sequence: CASSAGRGLLYEQYF.

The chain recombines TRBV11-2 with TRBJ2-7; possible D gene TRBD2, 5 bases. The V gene lost 6 bases and the J gene lost 2 bases, with 17 bases spanning the gap. The germline CDR1 and CDR2 sequences are SGHAT and FQNNGV. The CDR3 covers 15 residues. The CDR3 spells CASSPILTSPYEQYF. The CDR3 DNA follows: TGTGCCAGCAGTCCCATTCTCACTAGTCCCTACGAGCAGTACTTC.

The V gene is TRBV28, the J gene TRBJ2-7; 10 bases agree with TRBD2. The germline V gene encodes CDR1 MDHEN and CDR2 SYDVKM. V was clipped by 5 bases and J by 1 base; unmatched bases: 8. This CDR3 is 16 amino acids long. CDR3 nucleotide sequence: TGTGCCAGCAGTCCCAGCGGGAGGGCCTCGTCCTACGAGCAGTACTTC. It encodes CASSPSGRASSYEQYF.

The genes are TRBV11-3 and TRBJ2-1; the match to TRBD1 covers 7 bases. The germline CDR1 and CDR2 sequences are SGHNT and YENEEA. V was pared by 4 bases and J by 6 bases, with 6 bases of the junction left unmatched. CDR3 length: 14 residues. The CDR3 DNA sequence: TGTGCCAGCAGCTCTCAGGGGGACCTCAATGAGCAGTTCTTC. As protein: CASSSQGDLNEQFF.

The chain couples TRBV27 to TRBJ1-1; D unresolved. Trimming shortened V by 8 bases and J by 4 bases, and 14 bases separated the two germline ends. Germline loops: CDR1 MNHEY, CDR2 SMNVEV (reference sequence). The CDR3 runs 13 residues. CDR3 sequence: CASGARSRTEAFF. CDR3 coding DNA: TGTGCCAGCGGCGCGCGTTCCCGCACTGAAGCTTTCTTT.

The chain links TRBV2 to TRBJ2-7; no definite D call. The ends were cut back, 1 base at V and 4 bases at J, with 11 bases in the middle. The germline V gene has CDR1 SNHLY and CDR2 FYNNEI. The CDR3 totals 14 residues. DNA for the CDR3: TGTGCCAGCAGTGAAGGAGTAGGGTGGTACGAGCAGTACTTC. Its translation: CASSEGVGWYEQYF. The whole variable domain, remainder taken from reference TRBV2 and TRBJ2-7, is EPEVTQTPSHQVTQMGQEVILRCVPISNHLYFYWYRQILGQKVEFLVSFYNNEISEKSEIFDDQFSVERPDGSNFTLKIRSTKLEDSAMYFCASSEGVGWYEQYFGPGTRLTVT.

CDR3 nucleotide sequence: TGTGCCAGCAGTGAAGGGACTAGCGACACAGGGTGGAGGGAGACCCAGTACTTC. Translating it yields CASSEGTSDTGWRETQYF. This chain uses TRBV6-1 with TRBJ2-5; 9 bases align to TRBD2. This CDR3 spans 18 amino acids. Germline CDR1 reads MNHNS; CDR2 reads SASEGT. V lost 1 base and J lost 5; bases outside the gene matches: 14.

This clone was counted a single time. The rearrangement joins TRBV11-2 to TRBJ2-7, with 8 bases identical to TRBD2. Trimming removed 5 bases from V and 5 bases from J; junction bases left unmatched: 14. Germline V gene sequence: CDR1 SGHAT, CDR2 FQNNGV. The CDR3 spans 16 residues. The CDR3 loop is CASSKTPLAGRDEQYF. DNA of the CDR3: TGTGCCAGCAGCAAAACTCCGCTAGCGGGTCGTGACGAGCAGTACTTC. The full variable domain, completed using reference TRBV11-2 and TRBJ2-7, is EAGVAQSPRYKIIEKRQSVAFWCNPISGHATLYWYQQILGQGPKLLIQFQNNGVVDDSQLPKDRFSAERLKGVDSTLKIQPAKLEDSAVYLCASSKTPLAGRDEQYFGPGTRLTVT.

This sequence joins TRBV9 and TRBJ1-2; 7 bases match TRBD1. With V trimmed by 4 bases and J by 4 bases, 10 bases remained unmatched. This CDR3 spans 15 amino acids. The germline V gene encodes CDR1 SGDLS and CDR2 YYNGEE. CDR3 loop: CASSPGTDNVYGYTF. The CDR3 DNA sequence: TGTGCCAGCAGCCCCGGGACAGACAACGTCTATGGCTACACCTTC.

The DNA for the CDR3 is TGTGCCAGCAGCTTAAGAGCGGACTCAAAACAAGAGACCCAGTACTTC. Protein: CASSLRADSKQETQYF. The chain couples TRBV7-9 to TRBJ2-5, with D possibly TRBD2 on 5 matching bases. CDR1 is SEHNR, CDR2 FQNEAQ, per germline (reference sequence). This CDR3 is 16 amino acids long. The V end lost 2 bases, the J end lost 2 bases, and 15 bases lay between the germline ends.

Note on this clone: Sequence at one end of the junction differs from germline and may be a read error. The CDR3 bases are TGCAGCGTCAAAGGGGGGACACAGGGCCCCCACGACTTC. Translated, it gives CSVKGGTQGPHDF. J is TRBJ2-7 and V is TRBV29-1, with D perhaps matching TRBD1 or TRBD2 (6 bases each). Germline V CDR1 and CDR2: SQVTM, ANQGSEA. The CDR3 contains 13 residues.

The CDR3 protein is CASSLVGVRPDEQYF. CDR3 nucleotides: TGTGCCAGCAGCTTAGTTGGGGTACGCCCGGATGAGCAGTACTTC. The rearrangement links TRBV7-9 to TRBJ2-7; D unclear. The CDR3 consists of 15 residues. Between the trimmed V and J ends, which lost 1 base and 7 bases, there was a span of 17 bases. CDR1 and CDR2 from the germline V gene are SEHNR and FQNEAQ (reference sequence).

This chain uses TRBV7-2 with TRBJ2-7; 8 nucleotides agree with TRBD2. This CDR3 spans 15 amino acids. Per the germline V gene, CDR1 is SGHTA and CDR2 is FQGNSA. The V segment lost 1 base and the J segment 6 bases; nucleotides outside the gene matches: 8. The CDR3 nucleotides are TGTGCCAGCAGCTTAGGTCGGGCGGGAGGAACCGAGCAGTACTTC. Translating gives CASSLGRAGGTEQYF. The full variable domain, with the rest looked up from reference TRBV7-2 and TRBJ2-7, is GAGVSQSPSNKVTEKGKDVELRCDPISGHTALYWYRQSLGQGLEFLIYFQGNSAPDKSGLPSDRFSAERTGGSVSTLTIQRTQQEDSAVYLCASSLGRAGGTEQYFGPGTRLTVT.

The genes are TRBV6-4 and TRBJ2-3, with D tentatively TRBD1 (5 bases). V gave up 4 bases and J gave up 5 bases, with 16 bases separating them. Germline V gene lookup returns CDR1 MRHNA and CDR2 SNTAGT. The CDR3 contains 15 residues. CDR3 nucleotide sequence: TGTGCCAGCAGTGGGGTAGCAGGGTCTGGAGATACGCAGTATTTT. Amino acid sequence: CASSGVAGSGDTQYF.

The rearrangement uses TRBV10-3 and TRBJ2-1; no reliable D call. Trimming left V 0 bases short and J 7 bases short, with 4 bases between. CDR1 ENHRY and CDR2 SYGVKD come from the germline V gene. CDR3 size: 12 residues. CDR3 sequence (DNA): TGTGCCATCAGTGAGTCAGCAAATGAGCAGTTCTTC. Protein product: CAISESANEQFF.

The chain has TRBV4-2 and TRBJ2-7; 9 bases fit TRBD2. The ends lost 1 base at V and 4 bases at J; junction bases unmatched: 5. This CDR3 contains 15 residues. CDR1 LGHNA and CDR2 YNFKEQ come from the germline V gene. CDR3 amino acids: CASSQASGVGYEQYF. The CDR3 DNA is TGTGCCAGCAGCCAAGCTAGCGGGGTGGGGTACGAGCAGTACTTC.

J is TRBJ1-5 and V is TRBV6-6; 8 bases agree with TRBD1. Germline lookup yields CDR1 MNHNY and CDR2 SVGAGI (reference sequence). Trimming removed 8 bases from V and 5 bases from J; junction bases left unmatched: 5. The CDR3 contains 13 residues. CDR3 coding DNA: TGTGCCAGCGGACAGGGAGGAGATCAGCCCCAGCATTTT. This encodes CASGQGGDQPQHF.

The chain employs TRBV9 and TRBJ2-1; 10 nucleotides align to TRBD2. CDR1 is SGDLS, CDR2 YYNGEE, per germline. With 4 bases clipped from V and 7 bases from J, the junction kept 8 bases outside the gene matches. The CDR3 extends over 15 amino acids. In DNA, the CDR3 is TGTGCCAGCAGCCCGTCGGGACTAGCGAGGAATGAGCAGTTCTTC. Translation gives CASSPSGLARNEQFF.

V and J are TRBV27 and TRBJ1-1; D unclear. Looked up from germline, CDR1 is MNHEY and CDR2 is SMNVEV (reference sequence). Deletions cut 6 bases from V and 1 base from J, with 18 bases between. CDR3 length: 16 amino acids. The CDR3 loop reads CASRILMGSGNTEAFF. The CDR3 nucleotides are TGTGCCAGCAGAATATTAATGGGCTCAGGGAACACTGAAGCTTTCTTT.

This chain connects TRBV25-1 to TRBJ2-7; TRBD1 or TRBD2 may be the D gene (5 bases each). The CDR3 sequence is 16 residues long. Germline V gene sequence: CDR1 MGHDK, CDR2 SYGVNS. The V end lost 1 base, the J end lost 6 bases, and 19 bases lay between the germline ends. CDR3 in amino acids: CASSESRGTGIIEQYF. In DNA form, the CDR3 reads TGTGCCAGCAGTGAATCTAGGGGAACGGGGATAATCGAGCAGTACTTC.

In this sample, this clone turned up a few times. The V and J genes are TRBV16 and TRBJ2-7; D may be TRBD1 or TRBD2 (5 bases each). The V end lost 3 bases, the J end lost 2 bases, and 14 bases lay between the germline ends. CDR1 is KGHSY and CDR2 is FQNENV in the germline V gene. This CDR3 is built from 15 residues. In DNA, the CDR3 is TGTGCCAGCAGCCAGAGGGGAAGCGGAGCCTACGAGCAGTACTTC. Its protein product is CASSQRGSGAYEQYF.

The V gene is TRBV28, the J gene TRBJ2-7; TRBD2 matches 7 bases. The CDR3 consists of 14 residues. Germline CDR1 and CDR2: MDHEN and SYDVKM. The V gene end was trimmed by 2 bases and the J gene end by 2 bases; junction bases not matched to a gene: 3. CDR3 DNA sequence: TGTGCCAGCAGTTTACAAGGGACTACCTACGAGCAGTACTTC. This sequence encodes CASSLQGTTYEQYF.